Below are 32 T cell receptor beta chains sequenced from a single sample in a study of control samples from healthy donors and cancer patients. Generated by immunoSEQ multiplex PCR, the TCRdb table keeps only in-frame clones and is missing some. The sample carries fewer than 60,000 clones, around 87% recorded once. The source material was PBMCs. The receptors come from a woman aged 55 to 70 with lung cancer.

The J gene is TRBJ2-3, the V gene TRBV28; D is unclear. This CDR3 region has 13 residues. Germline V CDR1 and CDR2: MDHEN, SYDVKM. The V end was cut by 10 bases, the J end by 8 bases, with 19 bases between. The CDR3 reads CANAPGSLGTQYF. Here the CDR3 DNA reads TGTGCCAACGCTCCGGGTAGTCTAGGTACGCAGTATTTT.

The CDR3 sequence: CATPPDEQFF. The CDR3 DNA follows: TGCGCCACCCCGCCCGATGAGCAGTTCTTC. The chain links TRBV5-1 to TRBJ2-1; D is unclear. The CDR3 runs 10 residues. CDR1 and CDR2 (germline): SGHRS, YFSETQ. Trimming removed 9 bases at V and 8 bases at J, with 9 bases between.

The chain has TRBV19 and TRBJ2-3, with D tentatively TRBD1 (6 bases). There are 18 residues in the CDR3. Per germline, CDR1 LNHDA and CDR2 SQIVND (reference sequence). The V and J ends lost 3 bases and 3 bases respectively, with 22 bases between them. The DNA of the CDR3 is TGTGCCAGTAGTATGATCTCGTTAGGGGCAGGGGATACAGATACGCAGTATTTT. It is translated as CASSMISLGAGDTDTQYF.

The J gene is TRBJ1-4, the V gene TRBV4-1; 7 bases match TRBD1. The V and J ends lost 2 bases and 6 bases, in that order; junction bases with no gene match: 6. The CDR3 contains 15 residues. CDR1 MGHRA and CDR2 YSYEKL come from the germline V gene. The CDR3 reads CASSQPGQPYEKLFF. As DNA, the CDR3 is TGCGCCAGCAGCCAACCGGGACAGCCATATGAAAAACTGTTTTTT.

This clone was found a few times. The chain links TRBV10-3 to TRBJ2-2; 10 bases agree with TRBD1. This CDR3 contains 15 residues. Trimming took 5 bases from V and 4 from J; bases not matched to a gene: 4. Germline assignment: CDR1 ENHRY and CDR2 SYGVKD. The CDR3 region is CAISPGQGGTGELFF. The DNA for the CDR3 is TGTGCCATCAGTCCTGGACAGGGGGGCACCGGGGAGCTGTTTTTT.

This chain connects TRBV2 to TRBJ1-1; 9 nucleotides agree with TRBD1. The CDR3 has 15 residues. CDR1 and CDR2 (germline): SNHLY, FYNNEI. The V segment lost 5 bases and the J segment 2 bases; nucleotides outside the gene matches: 6. The CDR3 is CASSWGQGFNTEAFF. CDR3 in DNA: TGTGCCAGCAGTTGGGGACAGGGTTTTAACACTGAAGCTTTCTTT.

This chain links TRBV5-1 with TRBJ1-1; TRBD1 might be the D (5 bases). The CDR3 sequence is 13 residues long. Germline V lookup: CDR1 SGHRS, CDR2 YFSETQ. V lost 4 bases to trimming and J lost 2 bases, with 9 bases between them. The CDR3, as DNA: TGCGCCAGCAGCCAGGGAGTAAACACTGAAGCTTTCTTT. This codes for CASSQGVNTEAFF.

The chain joins TRBV6-5 to TRBJ2-1; no firm D call. The CDR3 length is 15 residues. Germline V gene data show CDR1 as MNHEY and CDR2 as SVGAGI. V lost 6 bases to trimming and J lost 8 bases, with 20 bases between them. The CDR3 sequence is CASRISHGPGHEQFF. The CDR3, as DNA: TGTGCCAGCAGAATCTCACATGGACCAGGACATGAGCAGTTCTTC.

CDR3 sequence (DNA): TGTGCCAGCAGCCACAGTATTACGGAATCAATGAACGAGCAGTACTTC. The encoded protein is CASSHSITESMNEQYF. The chain carries TRBV7-9 and TRBJ2-7; D is uncertain. The CDR3 totals 16 residues. Germline V gene data show CDR1 as SEHNR and CDR2 as FQNEAQ (reference sequence). Deletions cut 5 bases from V and 5 bases from J, with 22 bases between.

The chain is built from TRBV12-5 and TRBJ2-2; 9 bases are shared with TRBD1. Trimming removed 3 bases from V and 3 bases from J; junction bases left unmatched: 2. This CDR3 is built from 15 residues. Germline values: CDR1 LGHNT, CDR2 FRNRAP. The CDR3 DNA is TGTGCTAGTGGTTTAAGACAGGGGGACACCGGGGAGCTGTTTTTT. It yields the protein CASGLRQGDTGELFF.

This clone has just one count. The V gene is TRBV5-8, the J gene TRBJ1-4, with TRBD1 as a possible D gene (6 bases). The germline CDR1 and CDR2 sequences are SGHTS and YDEGEE. This CDR3 has 13 residues. Trimming removed 5 bases from V and 8 bases from J, with 13 bases in between. The CDR3 loop reads CASRGDIEEKLFF. In nucleotides, the CDR3 is TGTGCCAGCAGGGGGGACATCGAAGAAAAACTGTTTTTT.

The count of this clone is one. The rearrangement uses TRBV5-5 and TRBJ2-7; tentative D call: TRBD1 (5 bases). CDR3 length equals 15 residues. Germline values: CDR1 SGHKS, CDR2 YYEKEE (reference sequence). V lost 0 bases to trimming and J lost 3 bases, with 13 bases between them. The CDR3 spells CASSLGGRAVYEQYF. In nucleotides, the CDR3 is TGTGCCAGCAGCTTGGGGGGCAGGGCGGTCTACGAGCAGTACTTC.

J is TRBJ2-2 and V is TRBV27; a weak D match, TRBD2 (5 bases). V was clipped by 5 bases and J by 4 bases, with 14 bases between them. The CDR3 sequence is 15 residues long. Looked up from germline, CDR1 is MNHEY and CDR2 is SMNVEV (reference sequence). The CDR3 DNA is TGTGCCAGCAGTCTCGGGATTCCATCCACCGGGGAGCTGTTTTTT. This gives the protein CASSLGIPSTGELFF.

The CDR3 here is CASSSTDRAEQYF. CDR3 nucleotide sequence: TGTGCCAGCAGCTCGACGGACAGGGCCGAGCAGTACTTC. J is TRBJ2-7 and V is TRBV7-9; 8 nucleotides line up with TRBD1. V lost 4 bases and J lost 6; bases outside the gene matches: 5. The germline V gene has CDR1 SEHNR and CDR2 FQNEAQ (reference sequence). CDR3 length: 13 residues.

The chain recombines TRBV9 with TRBJ2-2, with 8 bases fitting TRBD2. The CDR3 has 15 amino acids. Germline V gives CDR1 SGDLS, CDR2 YYNGEE. J lost 7 bases, V lost 4 bases, and 9 bases had no gene match. CDR3 region: CASSKLAVVNGELFF. The CDR3 region has the DNA TGTGCCAGCAGCAAACTAGCGGTGGTAAACGGGGAGCTGTTTTTT.

V gene TRBV18 combines with J gene TRBJ1-2, with D unclear. The CDR3 runs 15 residues. Trimming pared 0 bases from V and 7 bases from J, leaving 15 bases between. CDR1 is KGHSH, CDR2 LQKENI, per germline. CDR3 sequence reads: CASSPPGGLGLGYTF. CDR3 nucleotide sequence: TGTGCCAGCTCACCACCTGGAGGACTAGGGCTTGGCTACACCTTC.

The chain carries TRBV5-4 and TRBJ2-7; D assignment may be TRBD1 or TRBD2 (7 bases each). V was shortened by 4 bases and J by 6 bases, with 17 bases between the two germline ends. The CDR3 length is 14 residues. CDR1 and CDR2 (germline): SGHNT, YYREEE (reference sequence). Here the CDR3 reads CASSGGRGPLEQYF. CDR3 DNA sequence: TGTGCCAGCAGCGGGGGGAGGGGGCCTCTCGAGCAGTACTTC.

This sequence joins TRBV3-1 (or the pseudogene TRBV3-2) and TRBJ1-5; D unresolved. The CDR3 runs to 13 residues. CDR1 and CDR2 (germline): LGHDT, YNNKEL (reference sequence). V was cut by 2 bases and J by 8 bases, with 10 bases left in between. Here the CDR3 reads CASSQSRREPQHF. CDR3 coding DNA: TGTGCCAGCAGCCAATCCCGAAGGGAGCCCCAGCATTTT.

The chain is built from TRBV5-1 and TRBJ2-6; D is uncertain. Trimming cost V 3 bases and J 0 bases, with 10 bases left between them. Per the germline V gene, CDR1 is SGHRS and CDR2 is YFSETQ. The CDR3 length is 16 residues. CDR3 sequence reads: CASSSSVDSGANVLTF. In DNA, the CDR3 is TGCGCCAGCAGCTCTTCCGTTGACTCTGGGGCCAACGTCCTGACTTTC.

V gene TRBV27 combines with J gene TRBJ2-1; TRBD1 matches 7 bases. Looked up from germline, CDR1 is MNHEY and CDR2 is SMNVEV (reference sequence). The CDR3 loop spans 17 amino acids. The trim removed 4 bases at V and 0 bases at J, leaving 9 bases unmatched. Written as DNA, the CDR3 is TGTGCCAGCAGTTCACCGGGACAGCCTTCCTCCTACAATGAGCAGTTCTTC. Protein: CASSSPGQPSSYNEQFF.

This chain joins TRBV11-2 and TRBJ1-2; D ambiguous. The CDR3 has 17 amino acids. Germline CDR1 and CDR2: SGHAT and FQNNGV. V was shortened by 4 bases and J by 4 bases, with 22 bases between the two germline ends. CDR3 coding DNA: TGTGCCAGCAGCTCTCAGGTCCAGTCGGGTACGTTCTATGGCTACACCTTC. It specifies CASSSQVQSGTFYGYTF.

The rearrangement uses TRBV2 and TRBJ1-1; D unclear. In germline, CDR1 is SNHLY, CDR2 FYNNEI. The length of the CDR3 is 10 residues. V was clipped by 1 base and J by 7 bases, with 1 base between them. This CDR3 is CASSEGEAFF. DNA for the CDR3: TGTGCCAGCAGTGAAGGTGAAGCTTTCTTT.

The rearrangement uses TRBV28 and TRBJ1-6; D is uncertain. The CDR3 is 14 residues long. V was shortened by 5 bases and J by 9 bases, with 14 bases between the two germline ends. Looked up from germline, CDR1 is MDHEN and CDR2 is SYDVKM. CDR3 coding DNA: TGTGCCAGCAGTACATTCATTGGGGTTTCACCCCTCCACTTT. The encoded protein is CASSTFIGVSPLHF.

V usage is TRBV29-1 and J usage is TRBJ1-5; D is unresolved. Germline V CDR1 and CDR2: SQVTM, ANQGSEA. V was cut by 6 bases and J by 5 bases, with 11 bases left in between. There are 12 residues in the CDR3. CDR3 nucleotides: TGCAGCGTGACCCTAGCGGATCAGCCCCAGCATTTT. Translated, it gives CSVTLADQPQHF.

The gene calls are TRBV9 and TRBJ1-5; maybe TRBD1 (6 bases). Germline values: CDR1 SGDLS, CDR2 YYNGEE. V was clipped by 4 bases and J by 3 bases, with 8 bases between them. The CDR3 runs 13 residues. The CDR3 DNA sequence: TGTGCCAGCAGCCGGGACAACAATCAGCCCCAGCATTTT. This encodes CASSRDNNQPQHF.

V and J are TRBV7-3 and TRBJ2-7, with unresolved D. Germline CDR1 and CDR2: SGHTA and FQGTGA. CDR3 length equals 15 residues. Trimming stripped 2 bases from V and 6 bases from J, with 17 bases between. The DNA for the CDR3 is TGTGCCAGCAGCTTAGTTCGGACGTTGAGAGCCGAGCAGTACTTC. Its translation is CASSLVRTLRAEQYF.

In the case of this clone: Different DNA sequences within this sample yield the same CDR3. The V call is TRBV5-4, the J call TRBJ1-2; no clear D. This CDR3 is 13 amino acids long. The ends were cut back, 0 bases at V and 6 bases at J, with 9 bases in the middle. Germline lookup yields CDR1 SGHNT and CDR2 YYREEE (reference sequence). The CDR3 is CASSLAGGDGYTF. Here the CDR3 DNA reads TGTGCCAGCAGCTTGGCCGGTGGGGATGGCTACACCTTC.

This clone occurred once. The genes are TRBV19 and TRBJ1-5, with D possibly matching TRBD1 (6 bases). This CDR3 is built from 17 residues. V lost 7 bases and J lost 3, with 22 bases in between. Looked up from germline, CDR1 is LNHDA and CDR2 is SQIVND (reference sequence). This CDR3 reads CASNYSPGTRDNQPQHF. The CDR3 DNA is TGTGCCAGTAACTATAGTCCCGGGACACGGGACAATCAGCCCCAGCATTTT.

CDR3 sequence reads: CASSLGSYSNQPQHF. The CDR3 DNA reads TGTGCCAGCAGCTTAGGCTCCTATAGCAATCAGCCCCAGCATTTT. The chain links TRBV7-9 to TRBJ1-5; D remains ambiguous. The CDR3 length is 15 residues. The V end was cut by 1 base, the J end by 0 bases, with 7 bases between. CDR1 and CDR2 from the germline V gene are SEHNR and FQNEAQ (reference sequence). The full variable domain, rest sourced from reference TRBV7-9 and TRBJ1-5, is DTGVSQNPRHKITKRGQNVTFRCDPISEHNRLYWYRQTLGQGPEFLTYFQNEAQLEKSRLLSDRFSAERPKGSFSTLEIQRTEQGDSAMYLCASSLGSYSNQPQHFGDGTRLSIL.

V is TRBV15 and J is TRBJ1-1, with D perhaps TRBD1 (5 bases). CDR3 length equals 13 residues. Germline lookup yields CDR1 LNHNV and CDR2 YYDKDF (reference sequence). The ends were cut back, 3 bases at V and 4 bases at J, with 9 bases in the middle. CDR3 amino acids: CATSSVQGTEAFF. CDR3 DNA sequence: TGTGCCACCAGCAGTGTGCAGGGCACTGAAGCTTTCTTT.

This chain links TRBV2 with TRBJ1-5; tentative D call: TRBD1 (5 bases). V lost 6 bases, J lost 7 bases, and 16 bases lay in between. The CDR3 extends over 14 amino acids. In germline, CDR1 is SNHLY, CDR2 FYNNEI. The CDR3 loop is CASSGGSREQPQHF. The CDR3 region has the DNA TGTGCCAGCAGCGGAGGGAGCAGGGAACAGCCCCAGCATTTT.

The rearrangement joins TRBV11-2 to TRBJ1-1, with unresolved D. The CDR3 loop spans 14 amino acids. The V and J ends lost 3 bases and 1 base respectively, with 9 bases between them. Per germline, CDR1 SGHAT and CDR2 FQNNGV. Here the CDR3 DNA reads TGTGCCAGCAGCTTCAACGGACCGAACACTGAAGCTTTCTTT. This gives the protein CASSFNGPNTEAFF. The variable domain in full, completed from reference TRBV11-2 and TRBJ1-1, reads EAGVAQSPRYKIIEKRQSVAFWCNPISGHATLYWYQQILGQGPKLLIQFQNNGVVDDSQLPKDRFSAERLKGVDSTLKIQPAKLEDSAVYLCASSFNGPNTEAFFGQGTRLTVV.